This T cell receptor beta chain was identified during a study of blood T cell repertoires in COVID-19. Study-wide background: Acute and convalescent COVID-19 specimens originated in the United States, Italy and Spain. In each case, the material was cDNA or gDNA derived from T cells, B-cell-depleted T cells, or PBMCs.

Study processing details: It was from reference gene primer amplification that nucleated cell counts were estimated. The data were produced by immunoSEQ multiplex PCR, yet TCRdb's version contains in-frame clones alone and is incomplete. D and trimming come from the DNA, and the V and J calls and clone size come from that table. The table lists under 250,000 clones, roughly 82% of them singletons, with 13% in the top ten. This CDR3 has 13 amino acids. Germline CDR1 reads MNHNS; CDR2 reads SASEGT. V was cut by 0 bases and J by 4 bases, with 4 bases left in between. The clonotype was recovered from a human donor in a cohort sampled during active COVID-19. The material sequenced was peripheral blood. The rearrangement joins TRBV6-1 to TRBJ2-1, with D hard to call. CDR3 DNA: TGTGCCAGCAGTGAAGCTAATTACAATGAGCAGTTCTTC. As protein: CASSEANYNEQFF.